The next 5 T cell receptor beta chains were all read from a single sample in a study of cytomegalovirus exposure and HLA in healthy donors. The PCR used 60 Vbeta and 13 Jbeta primers. Libraries were prepared by immunoSEQ multiplex PCR; TCRdb keeps only in-frame clonotypes and omits some of them. This repertoire includes around 200,000 clones. What was sequenced was PBMCs. These receptors were obtained from a woman younger than 30 in good health and CMV-seropositive.

The chain has TRBV5-8 and TRBJ1-3, with D unclear. This CDR3 contains 12 residues. V was trimmed by 5 bases and J by 4 bases, leaving 7 bases between them. The germline gives CDR1 SGHTS, CDR2 YDEGEE. As DNA, the CDR3 is TGTGCCAGCAGACCTGCGGGAAACACCATATATTTT. This encodes CASRPAGNTIYF.

J is TRBJ2-7 and V is TRBV30; perhaps TRBD1 as D (5 bases). The length of the CDR3 is 11 residues. Germline V gene lookup returns CDR1 GTSNPN and CDR2 SVGIG (reference sequence). Trimming left V 3 bases short and J 6 bases short, with 9 bases between. CDR3 residues: CAWRGRAEQYF. The CDR3 DNA sequence: TGTGCCTGGAGGGGCAGGGCCGAGCAGTACTTC.

This chain connects TRBV15 to TRBJ2-3, with 7 bases that match TRBD2. This CDR3 has 15 amino acids. The trim removed 6 bases at V and 0 bases at J, leaving 6 bases unmatched. CDR1 and CDR2 from the germline V gene are LNHNV and YYDKDF (reference sequence). The CDR3 spells CATSPERDSTDTQYF. The CDR3 region has the DNA TGTGCCACCAGTCCCGAGCGGGACAGCACAGATACGCAGTATTTT.

The chain links TRBV11-3 to TRBJ2-3; 11 bases agree with TRBD2. CDR3 length equals 15 residues. The germline V gene has CDR1 SGHNT and CDR2 YENEEA. With V trimmed by 7 bases and J by 4 bases, 7 bases remained unmatched. The CDR3: CASTPGTSGPDTQYF. CDR3 DNA: TGTGCCAGCACCCCCGGGACTAGCGGCCCAGATACGCAGTATTTT.

The chain employs TRBV5-4 and TRBJ2-3; 9 bases line up with TRBD1. The germline CDR1 and CDR2 sequences are SGHNT and YYREEE (reference sequence). Losses at the gene ends were 4 bases for V and 6 bases for J; bases not matched to a gene: 3. The CDR3 sequence is 13 residues long. The CDR3, as DNA: TGTGCCAGCAGCGGGACAGGGTTCGATACGCAGTATTTT. Encoded protein: CASSGTGFDTQYF.